A single sample is the source of the 31 T cell receptor beta chains below, sequenced in a study of blood T cell repertoires in COVID-19. Here immunoSEQ multiplex PCR was the method, and the copy in TCRdb shows in-frame clones only, minus some. The sample carries 150,000 to 200,000 clones, 85% recorded once. Sequencing input: peripheral blood. These TCRs come from a woman aged 55 to 70 with acute or convalescent COVID-19.

The genes are TRBV11-3 and TRBJ2-6, with TRBD1 as a possible D gene (6 bases). Germline CDR1 is SGHNT and CDR2 is YENEEA. With 4 bases removed from V and 2 bases from J, the gap between germline ends came to 12 bases. This CDR3 region has 16 residues. The CDR3 loop is CASSSRDTAGANVLTF. The CDR3 nucleotides are TGTGCCAGCAGCTCAAGGGACACGGCTGGGGCCAACGTCCTGACTTTC.

The chain uses TRBV28 and TRBJ1-4; D gene unclear. CDR3 size: 13 residues. CDR1 is MDHEN, CDR2 SYDVKM, per germline. V dropped 6 bases and J dropped 8 bases, with 13 bases sitting between them. Here the CDR3 DNA reads TGTGCCAGCAGAGAAGGAGGGAGCGAAAAACTGTTTTTT. Residues: CASREGGSEKLFF.

The gene calls are TRBV24-1 and TRBJ2-2; 10 nucleotides line up with TRBD2. Germline lookup yields CDR1 KGHDR and CDR2 SFDVKD. The CDR3 extends over 17 amino acids. V shed 5 bases and J 5 bases; nucleotides not matched to a gene: 10. CDR3 in amino acids: CATSGSLAGVGTGELFF. The CDR3 DNA reads TGTGCCACCAGTGGTTCGCTAGCGGGAGTAGGAACCGGGGAGCTGTTTTTT.

As regards this clone: Other DNA sequences in this specimen translate into the identical CDR3. The rearrangement links TRBV7-3 to TRBJ1-1; TRBD1 agrees at 8 bases. The germline V gene encodes CDR1 SGHTA and CDR2 FQGTGA. The CDR3 runs to 15 residues. Germline trimming cut 0 bases from V and 2 bases from J; bases unmatched to any gene: 2. This CDR3 is CASSLTGQGNTEAFF. The DNA of the CDR3 is TGTGCCAGCAGCTTAACCGGACAGGGCAACACTGAAGCTTTCTTT.

The rearrangement joins TRBV3-1 (or the pseudogene TRBV3-2) to TRBJ1-2; perhaps TRBD1 as D (6 bases). Germline values: CDR1 LGHDT, CDR2 YNNKEL (reference sequence). V was cut by 4 bases and J by 5 bases, with 14 bases left in between. CDR3 size: 14 residues. The CDR3 bases are TGTGCCAGCAGCCCAAGCTCTCAGGGGTATGGCTACACCTTC. It encodes CASSPSSQGYGYTF.

The J gene is TRBJ2-5, the V gene TRBV19; TRBD1 agrees at 8 bases. The CDR3 covers 14 residues. Per the germline V gene, CDR1 is LNHDA and CDR2 is SQIVND (reference sequence). J lost 5 bases, V lost 6 bases, and 8 bases had no gene match. The CDR3 DNA reads TGTGCCAGTAGACGGACAGGGAACGGGGAGACCCAGTACTTC. Protein product: CASRRTGNGETQYF.

Only one count was recorded for this clone. The gene calls are TRBV2 and TRBJ1-4, with TRBD1 identical over 7 bases. The CDR3 sequence is 14 residues long. Trimming took 7 bases from V and 7 from J; bases not matched to a gene: 9. From germline, CDR1 is SNHLY and CDR2 FYNNEI. Here the CDR3 reads CASTQTGIGEKLFF. The CDR3 DNA reads TGTGCCAGCACTCAGACAGGGATCGGTGAAAAACTGTTTTTT.

CDR3 sequence (DNA): TGTGCCAGCACCGACAGGGCCACTGAAGCTTTCTTT. Translated: CASTDRATEAFF. J is TRBJ1-1 and V is TRBV6-5, with 7 bases identical to TRBD1. The CDR3 is made up of 12 amino acids. The germline gives CDR1 MNHEY, CDR2 SVGAGI. After removal of 7 bases from V and 4 bases from J, the junction contained 3 bases not matched to a gene.

This chain links TRBV9 with TRBJ2-1; 11 nucleotides align to TRBD2. The CDR3 totals 16 residues. Looked up from germline, CDR1 is SGDLS and CDR2 is YYNGEE. Trimming removed 0 bases from V and 2 bases from J; junction bases left unmatched: 1. This CDR3 is CASSVVAGGPYNEQFF. In DNA form, the CDR3 reads TGTGCCAGCAGCGTAGTAGCGGGAGGGCCCTACAATGAGCAGTTCTTC.

The gene calls are TRBV19 and TRBJ2-2; 9 bases are a match to TRBD2. The CDR3 runs to 17 residues. Germline-derived CDR1 and CDR2 are LNHDA and SQIVND (reference sequence). V gave up 5 bases and J gave up 1 base; unmatched junction bases: 8. Here the CDR3 reads CASSRLGLALNTGELFF. The CDR3, as DNA: TGTGCCAGTAGTCGCCTGGGACTAGCTCTGAACACCGGGGAGCTGTTTTTT.

This sequence joins TRBV5-1 and TRBJ1-2; D remains ambiguous. Looked up from germline, CDR1 is SGHRS and CDR2 is YFSETQ. The CDR3 has 14 residues. Trimming removed 1 base at V and 2 bases at J, with 9 bases between. The CDR3 DNA is TGCGCCAGCAGCTTGAACAGCGGGAACTATGGCTACACCTTC. It translates to CASSLNSGNYGYTF.

The chain carries TRBV27 and TRBJ2-1; 11 bases line up with TRBD2. The CDR3 loop spans 16 amino acids. Unmatched junction bases numbered 10, after V lost 5 bases and J lost 7 bases. Germline V lookup: CDR1 MNHEY, CDR2 SMNVEV (reference sequence). CDR3 in amino acids: CASSILAGGPGNEQFF. CDR3 nucleotide sequence: TGTGCCAGCAGTATCTTAGCGGGAGGGCCGGGAAATGAGCAGTTCTTC.

This clone appeared a few times. This chain uses TRBV27 with TRBJ1-6; possibly TRBD1 for D (5 bases). Trimming pared 6 bases from V and 7 bases from J, leaving 7 bases between. Germline V gives CDR1 MNHEY, CDR2 SMNVEV (reference sequence). The CDR3 length is 12 residues. The CDR3 DNA reads as TGTGCCAGCAGGGAGGGGAATTCACCCCTCCACTTT. Protein: CASREGNSPLHF.

The chain couples TRBV7-9 to TRBJ1-1, with D hard to call. V lost 5 bases to trimming and J lost 7 bases, with 8 bases between them. Germline V gene lookup returns CDR1 SEHNR and CDR2 FQNEAQ (reference sequence). This CDR3 has 11 amino acids. The CDR3 loop is CASSAMSEAFF. CDR3 bases: TGTGCCAGCAGCGCCATGAGTGAAGCTTTCTTT.

This clone was observed once. The chain has TRBV19 and TRBJ1-1, with D possibly being TRBD1 (6 bases). There are 13 residues in the CDR3. Trimming shortened V by 8 bases and J by 1 base, and 11 bases separated the two germline ends. Germline values: CDR1 LNHDA, CDR2 SQIVND (reference sequence). The CDR3 sequence: CASDRGANTEAFF. The CDR3 coding sequence is TGTGCCAGTGATCGGGGGGCGAACACTGAAGCTTTCTTT.

This clone was seen only a few times. J is TRBJ1-5 and V is TRBV19; a weak D match, TRBD1 (5 bases). Trimming removed 6 bases from V and 5 bases from J, with 17 bases in between. Germline CDR1 is LNHDA and CDR2 is SQIVND (reference sequence). This CDR3 has 15 amino acids. The CDR3 reads CASSIAGFGDQPQHF. Here the CDR3 DNA reads TGTGCCAGTAGCATTGCAGGGTTTGGCGATCAGCCCCAGCATTTT.

This rearrangement joins TRBV18 to TRBJ1-2; possible D gene TRBD1, 5 bases. With 2 bases removed from V and 4 bases from J, the gap between germline ends came to 17 bases. Germline V gene lookup returns CDR1 KGHSH and CDR2 LQKENI. The length of the CDR3 is 16 residues. The CDR3 nucleotides read TGTGCCAGCTCACCAGCCCAGGGAGGGGTTAGCTATGGCTACACCTTC. It encodes CASSPAQGGVSYGYTF.

This clone was found once. The chain combines TRBV5-6 with TRBJ2-1; D unresolved. CDR1 and CDR2 (germline): SGHDT, YYEEEE. The CDR3 totals 17 residues. Trimming left V 0 bases short and J 0 bases short, with 13 bases between. Here the CDR3 reads CASSLVRDLTSYNEQFF. In DNA form, the CDR3 reads TGTGCCAGCAGCTTGGTTCGCGACTTGACCTCCTACAATGAGCAGTTCTTC.

This chain joins TRBV30 and TRBJ2-1, with 8 bases lining up with TRBD2. Germline CDR1 is GTSNPN and CDR2 is SVGIG (reference sequence). The trim removed 0 bases at V and 6 bases at J, leaving 13 bases unmatched. This CDR3 has 17 amino acids. The CDR3 protein is CAWSVSMVRAGGNEQFF. The CDR3 bases are TGTGCCTGGAGTGTCTCAATGGTTCGGGCGGGGGGCAATGAGCAGTTCTTC.

The chain recombines TRBV28 with TRBJ1-1; D gene uncertain. CDR1 is MDHEN and CDR2 is SYDVKM in the germline V gene. Trimming stripped 8 bases from V and 0 bases from J, with 10 bases between. The CDR3 sequence is 13 residues long. The CDR3, as DNA: TGTGCCAGCCAGAGGTTTGTGAACACTGAAGCTTTCTTT. Residues: CASQRFVNTEAFF.

The chain uses TRBV6-4 and TRBJ1-1; 7 bases map to TRBD1. Germline assignment: CDR1 MRHNA and CDR2 SNTAGT. The CDR3 extends over 13 amino acids. V was clipped by 3 bases and J by 4 bases; unmatched bases: 2. The CDR3 bases are TGTGCCAGCAGTGAACAGGGGAGCACTGAAGCTTTCTTT. Its protein product is CASSEQGSTEAFF.

The V and J genes are TRBV19 and TRBJ1-1, with a tentative D call TRBD1 (5 bases). Trimming pared 0 bases from V and 0 bases from J, leaving 14 bases between. The V gene's germline CDR1 is LNHDA and CDR2 SQIVND (reference sequence). The CDR3 runs to 17 residues. The CDR3 spells CASSIDLYRFMNTEAFF. The CDR3 nucleotides read TGTGCCAGTAGTATAGATCTATACAGGTTTATGAACACTGAAGCTTTCTTT. Full variable domain (missing parts from reference TRBV19 and TRBJ1-1): DGGITQSPKYLFRKEGQNVTLSCEQNLNHDAMYWYRQDPGQGLRLIYYSQIVNDFQKGDIAEGYSVSREKKESFPLTVTSAQKNPTAFYLCASSIDLYRFMNTEAFFGQGTRLTVV.

The chain has TRBV6-5 and TRBJ1-5; 7 bases are shared with TRBD1. There are 13 residues in the CDR3. Germline V gives CDR1 MNHEY, CDR2 SVGAGI. V shed 10 bases and J 3 bases; nucleotides not matched to a gene: 6. The chain's CDR3 is CATTTGPNQPQHF. The CDR3 DNA reads TGTGCCACCACGACAGGGCCCAATCAGCCCCAGCATTTT.

The chain uses TRBV6-2 or TRBV6-3 and TRBJ2-2; 7 bases are shared with TRBD2. The V gene end was trimmed by 7 bases and the J gene end by 3 bases; junction bases not matched to a gene: 5. Germline lookup yields CDR1 MNHEY and CDR2 SVGEGT. The CDR3 loop spans 14 amino acids. CDR3 DNA: TGTGCCAGCACCCCTAGCGGTTACACCGGGGAGCTGTTTTTT. Translation gives CASTPSGYTGELFF.

In this sample, this clone turned up a few times. This sequence joins TRBV25-1 and TRBJ1-1, with D tentatively TRBD1 (5 bases). V dropped 4 bases and J dropped 4 bases, with 19 bases sitting between them. This CDR3 has 16 amino acids. The germline gives CDR1 MGHDK, CDR2 SYGVNS. CDR3 region: CASSASIGVVSTEAFF. Written as DNA, the CDR3 is TGTGCCAGCAGTGCATCGATAGGGGTTGTAAGCACTGAAGCTTTCTTT.

V is TRBV30 and J is TRBJ1-2; maybe TRBD1 (5 bases). Germline assignment: CDR1 GTSNPN and CDR2 SVGIG (reference sequence). The CDR3 has 14 amino acids. Trimming left V 5 bases short and J 4 bases short, with 17 bases between. The CDR3 protein is CAWLPPQGFYGYTF. The CDR3 nucleotides are TGTGCCTGGTTGCCCCCTCAGGGTTTCTATGGCTACACCTTC.

The J gene is TRBJ2-7, the V gene TRBV5-1; TRBD2 aligns across 10 bases. Per the germline V gene, CDR1 is SGHRS and CDR2 is YFSETQ. V trimming: 1 base; J trimming: 5 bases; junction bases outside the gene matches: 3. This CDR3 has 14 amino acids. The CDR3 protein is CASSLSGRADEQYF. CDR3 DNA sequence: TGCGCCAGCAGCTTGAGCGGGAGGGCGGACGAGCAGTACTTC.

J is TRBJ2-5 and V is TRBV11-2, with D tentatively TRBD1 (5 bases). The V end lost 8 bases, the J end lost 2 bases, and 18 bases lay between the germline ends. The length of the CDR3 is 15 residues. CDR1 SGHAT and CDR2 FQNNGV come from the germline V gene. The CDR3 region is CASHPRQTVQETQYF. The CDR3 region has the DNA TGTGCCAGCCACCCAAGACAGACCGTACAAGAGACCCAGTACTTC.

The J gene is TRBJ2-2, the V gene TRBV25-1, with 8 bases aligning to TRBD2. The V gene end was trimmed by 1 base and the J gene end by 5 bases; junction bases not matched to a gene: 3. Germline CDR1 is MGHDK and CDR2 is SYGVNS. The CDR3 runs 15 residues. The CDR3 region has the DNA TGTGCCAGCAGTGAATCTAGCGGGTATACCGGGGAGCTGTTTTTT. This encodes CASSESSGYTGELFF.

In DNA form, the CDR3 reads TGCGCCAGCAGTGACAGGGAAGGGGATGAGCAGTTCTTC. It yields the protein CASSDREGDEQFF. The chain uses TRBV10-1 and TRBJ2-1, with a tentative D call TRBD1 (5 bases). V lost 3 bases, J lost 8 bases, and 11 bases lay in between. The CDR3 runs 13 residues. Germline assignment: CDR1 WNHNN and CDR2 SYGVQD (reference sequence).

The gene calls are TRBV7-2 and TRBJ2-1, with TRBD2 matching 7 bases. V trimming: 2 bases; J trimming: 8 bases; junction bases outside the gene matches: 15. The CDR3 length is 17 residues. The germline V gene has CDR1 SGHTA and CDR2 FQGNSA. The CDR3 sequence: CASSLMSGTSVGHEQFF. DNA for the CDR3: TGTGCCAGCAGCTTAATGTCGGGAACTAGCGTTGGCCATGAGCAGTTCTTC.